The 32 T cell receptor beta chains below all came from one sample that was sequenced in a study of beta chain features in type 1 diabetes. All of the isolated RNA was reverse transcribed, so expressed TCRB transcripts were sequenced. Sequenced by immunoSEQ multiplex PCR; TCRdb stores in-frame clones only, minus some. The table has about 410,000 clones, over 11% seen once; the top ten hold about 0.04%. The sequenced material came from naive CD4+ T cells from blood. These receptors all come from a young man in good health.

The gene calls are TRBV4-3 and TRBJ2-2, with a tentative D call TRBD2 (5 bases). This CDR3 is 15 amino acids long. CDR1 is LGHNA and CDR2 is YSLEER in the germline V gene. V lost 4 bases to trimming and J lost 4 bases, with 13 bases between them. The CDR3 loop is CASSRERRLTGELFF. The CDR3 region has the DNA TGCGCCAGCAGCCGGGAGAGGAGACTCACCGGGGAGCTGTTTTTT.

This clone has only a few counts. The rearrangement joins TRBV21-1 to TRBJ2-5; TRBD2 is the table's D call, not checked against the DNA. TRBV21-1 corresponds to a pseudogene. There are 16 residues in the CDR3. The CDR3 region is CASSKEVAGALETQYF. As DNA, the CDR3 is TGTGCCAGCAGCAAAGAGGTAGCGGGAGCGCTGGAGACCCAGTACTTC.

V and J are TRBV18 and TRBJ2-7; 10 bases agree with TRBD1. This CDR3 comprises 12 residues. CDR1 is KGHSH and CDR2 is LQKENI in the germline V gene. The CDR3 sequence: CASSPGDRGMHV. CDR3 bases: TGTGCCAGCTCACCAGGGGACAGGGGAATGCACGTC.

This clone was detected only a few times. This sequence joins TRBV29-1 and TRBJ2-1; the D is unclear. The CDR3 consists of 15 residues. V was clipped by 3 bases and J by 0 bases, with 12 bases between them. Germline loops: CDR1 SQVTM, CDR2 ANQGSEA. The CDR3 loop reads CSVELLVGSYNEQFF. CDR3 bases: TGCAGCGTTGAGCTGTTGGTGGGCTCCTACAATGAGCAGTTCTTC.

The gene calls are TRBV20-1 and TRBJ2-5, with D possibly matching TRBD2 (6 bases). Germline CDR1 is DFQATT and CDR2 is SNEGSKA (reference sequence). Trimming stripped 6 bases from V and 13 bases from J, with 18 bases between. The CDR3 is 11 residues long. In DNA, the CDR3 is TGCAGTGCCGCACGTGGCGGGGACCGGTACTTC. The encoded protein is CSAARGGDRYF.

In this sample, this clone turned up a few times. Other DNA sequences in this sample translate to the same CDR3. V is TRBV29-1 and J is TRBJ2-5, with D perhaps matching TRBD1 (5 bases). The CDR3 loop spans 11 amino acids. V shed 4 bases and J shed 4 bases, with 7 bases lying between them. Per germline, CDR1 SQVTM and CDR2 ANQGSEA. CDR3 DNA: TGCAGCGTTGTTGGGGCAGAGACCCAGTACTTC. It translates to CSVVGAETQYF.

The rearrangement links TRBV10-3 to TRBJ2-7, with 11 bases identical to TRBD1. The J segment lost 2 bases and the V segment lost 6 bases, leaving 0 bases of the junction unmatched. Germline V gene data show CDR1 as ENHRY and CDR2 as SYGVKD. This CDR3 has 13 amino acids. CDR3 loop: CAIRGQGAYEQYF. In DNA form, the CDR3 reads TGTGCCATCAGGGGACAGGGGGCCTACGAGCAGTACTTC.

The table lists this clone with a few counts. J is TRBJ1-1 and V is TRBV30; D possibly corresponds to TRBD1 (5 bases). V lost 5 bases to trimming and J lost 3 bases, with 13 bases between them. The CDR3 is 13 residues long. CDR1 is GTSNPN and CDR2 is SVGIG in the germline V gene (reference sequence). CDR3 loop: CAWAQGGYTEAFF. DNA for the CDR3: TGTGCCTGGGCCCAGGGCGGGTACACTGAAGCTTTCTTT.

The J gene is TRBJ1-2, the V gene TRBV30; D ambiguous. The germline gives CDR1 GTSNPN, CDR2 SVGIG (reference sequence). The CDR3 runs to 14 residues. Trimming took 0 bases from V and 2 from J, leaving 10 bases between them. The CDR3 sequence: CAWSVFRANYGYTF. CDR3 DNA sequence: TGTGCCTGGAGTGTATTCCGGGCCAACTATGGCTACACCTTC.

The sample holds one count of this clone. This rearrangement joins TRBV4-1 to TRBJ1-5, with a possible D match to TRBD1 (5 bases). This CDR3 region has 14 residues. Germline V CDR1 and CDR2: MGHRA, YSYEKL. Trimming removed 1 base from V and 7 bases from J, with 11 bases in between. DNA for the CDR3: TGCGCCAGCAGCCAAGTTCCAGGGTTGCAGCCCCAGCATTTT. The encoded protein is CASSQVPGLQPQHF.

This clone was seen more than once but under ten times. The chain combines TRBV5-1 with TRBJ2-7, with unresolved D. The CDR3 covers 13 residues. CDR1 is SGHRS, CDR2 YFSETQ, per germline. V shed 0 bases and J shed 2 bases, with 6 bases lying between them. The DNA of the CDR3 is TGCGCCAGCAGCTTGGGACTCACCTACGAGCAGTACGTC. Translating it yields CASSLGLTYEQYV.

This clone turned up a few times. The chain joins TRBV4-1 to TRBJ2-7; D perhaps matches TRBD1 (6 bases). Between the trimmed V and J ends, which lost 0 bases and 4 bases, there was a span of 13 bases. Germline-derived CDR1 and CDR2 are MGHRA and YSYEKL. This CDR3 is 15 amino acids long. The chain's CDR3 is CASSQEEGQNYEQYF. CDR3 DNA sequence: TGCGCCAGCAGCCAAGAAGAAGGACAGAATTACGAGCAGTACTTC.

V is TRBV29-1 and J is TRBJ2-2; the D gene is possibly TRBD1 (5 bases). The germline V gene encodes CDR1 SQVTM and CDR2 ANQGSEA. This CDR3 is 14 amino acids long. V was clipped by 6 bases and J by 4 bases, with 15 bases between them. The CDR3 DNA is TGCAGCGTCCGTGGGGCCTCTTCCACCGGGGAGCTGTTTTTT. Amino acids: CSVRGASSTGELFF.

V and J are TRBV4-3 and TRBJ2-6; D is ambiguous. V lost 2 bases and J 0 bases, leaving 14 bases between the germline ends. CDR1 is LGHNA, CDR2 YSLEER, per germline. The CDR3 totals 18 residues. CDR3 nucleotide sequence: TGCGCCAGCAGCCAATATGAGAGTACGTTCTCTGGGGCCAACGTCCTGACTTTC. Its translation: CASSQYESTFSGANVLTF.

V usage is TRBV9 and J usage is TRBJ2-7; D not resolved. Deletions cut 0 bases from V and 6 bases from J, with 10 bases between. Germline V gene sequence: CDR1 SGDLS, CDR2 YYNGEE. This CDR3 is 13 amino acids long. CDR3 sequence (DNA): TGTGCCAGCAGCGTAGCTCCGACAACCGAGCAGTACTTC. It is translated as CASSVAPTTEQYF.

The chain recombines TRBV6-1 with TRBJ2-4; perhaps TRBD1 as D (6 bases). Trimming shortened V by 2 bases and J by 1 base, and 12 bases separated the two germline ends. This CDR3 is 16 amino acids long. Germline CDR1 reads MNHNS; CDR2 reads SASEGT. The CDR3 loop reads CASSELQGRAKNIQYF. CDR3 coding DNA: TGTGCCAGCAGTGAACTTCAGGGGCGCGCCAAAAACATTCAGTACTTC.

The rearrangement joins TRBV25-1 to TRBJ1-4; no reliable D call. With 6 bases removed from V and 8 bases from J, the gap between germline ends came to 16 bases. Germline assignment: CDR1 MGHDK and CDR2 SYGVNS. The CDR3 has 14 residues. CDR3: CASSDGKGGEKLFF. The CDR3 region has the DNA TGTGCCAGCAGCGACGGGAAGGGCGGGGAAAAACTGTTTTTT.

This clone was seen only a few times. V gene TRBV2 combines with J gene TRBJ1-4; 11 nucleotides agree with TRBD1. This CDR3 is built from 14 residues. CDR1 is SNHLY and CDR2 is FYNNEI in the germline V gene. J lost 11 bases, V lost 3 bases, and 5 bases had no gene match. The CDR3 coding sequence is TGTGCCAGCAGTGAGGGACAGGGGGGCATGAAACTGTTTTTT. Protein product: CASSEGQGGMKLFF.

The gene calls are TRBV4-3 and TRBJ1-1, with 10 bases identical to TRBD1. Trimming cost V 4 bases and J 9 bases; bases outside gene matches: 8. The CDR3 loop spans 14 amino acids. Germline loops: CDR1 LGHNA, CDR2 YSLEER. In DNA form, the CDR3 reads TGCGCCAGCAGCCCCCGGGACAGGGGTACTAAAGCTTTCTTT. This translates into CASSPRDRGTKAFF.

J is TRBJ2-7 and V is TRBV23-1; either TRBD1 or TRBD2 may fit D (6 bases each). TRBV23-1 is given ORF status, its function remaining uncertain. Trimming stripped 8 bases from V and 0 bases from J, with 17 bases between. The length of the CDR3 is 15 residues. CDR3 sequence: CASPLGGLSSYEQYV. The CDR3 bases are TGCGCCAGCCCCCTAGGGGGGTTGAGCTCCTACGAGCAGTACGTC.

This clone was counted once. The J gene is TRBJ1-5, the V gene TRBV6-5; 9 nucleotides align to TRBD1. CDR1 MNHEY and CDR2 SVGAGI come from the germline V gene. V was pared by 6 bases and J by 6 bases, with 9 bases of the junction left unmatched. The CDR3 runs to 15 residues. The CDR3 coding sequence is TGTGCCAGCAGCAGCGGGACAGGGATGGGTCAGCCCCAGCATTTT. Translating it yields CASSSGTGMGQPQHF.

This clone showed up just a few times. Additional DNA sequences in this sample encode the identical CDR3. The chain uses TRBV20-1 and TRBJ2-3, with D maybe TRBD1 (5 bases). This CDR3 has 11 amino acids. Germline V CDR1 and CDR2: DFQATT, SNEGSKA (reference sequence). V was shortened by 4 bases and J by 5 bases, with 7 bases between the two germline ends. Here the CDR3 reads CSATRGDTQYF. In nucleotides, the CDR3 is TGCAGTGCTACAAGGGGAGATACGCAGTATTTT.

This clone was detected a few times. The V gene is TRBV10-3, the J gene TRBJ2-5, with no clear D. Trimming removed 3 bases from V and 5 bases from J, with 4 bases in between. The germline V gene encodes CDR1 ENHRY and CDR2 SYGVKD. The CDR3 consists of 11 residues. The CDR3 sequence is CAISDGETQYF. The CDR3 DNA reads TGTGCCATCAGTGACGGGGAGACCCAGTACTTC.

In nucleotides, the CDR3 is TGTGCCATCAGGGGGGACGTCACAGATACGCAGTATTTT. Its translation: CAIRGDVTDTQYF. This chain links TRBV10-3 with TRBJ2-3; D possibly uses TRBD1 or TRBD2 (5 bases each). CDR1 is ENHRY and CDR2 is SYGVKD in the germline V gene. V was trimmed by 6 bases and J by 2 bases, leaving 9 bases between them. The length of the CDR3 is 13 residues.

The table lists this clone with a few counts. V and J are TRBV14 and TRBJ1-2, with D unclear. V lost 2 bases to trimming and J lost 5 bases, with 12 bases between them. CDR3 length: 14 residues. Germline CDR1 SGHDN, CDR2 FVKESK. CDR3 region: CASSQTIQPYGYTF. The CDR3 nucleotides are TGTGCCAGCAGCCAAACGATCCAACCTTATGGCTACACCTTC.

The CDR3 DNA is TGCGCCAGCAGCTTGGGCCACCCCGGGACTAGCGGAGATACGCAGTATTTT. Encoded protein: CASSLGHPGTSGDTQYF. This chain links TRBV5-1 with TRBJ2-3; 11 bases line up with TRBD2. The CDR3 runs 17 residues. Germline CDR1 and CDR2: SGHRS and YFSETQ. After removal of 0 bases from V and 5 bases from J, the junction contained 8 bases not matched to a gene.

The chain joins TRBV11-2 to TRBJ2-6; D gene uncertain. V lost 4 bases and J 6 bases, leaving 4 bases between the germline ends. The CDR3 extends over 12 amino acids. CDR1 and CDR2 (germline): SGHAT, FQNNGV. The CDR3 coding sequence is TGTGCCAGCAGCTGGCCGGCCAACGTCCTGACTTTC. It is translated as CASSWPANVLTF.

This clone has more than one count but fewer than ten. The chain has TRBV9 and TRBJ2-1; D ambiguous. Germline-derived CDR1 and CDR2 are SGDLS and YYNGEE. V lost 4 bases, J lost 7 bases, and 18 bases lay in between. The CDR3 has 15 amino acids. CDR3 amino acids: CASSPAVGAKNEQFF. CDR3 in DNA: TGTGCCAGCAGCCCCGCTGTGGGTGCTAAAAATGAGCAGTTCTTC.

This clone was observed a handful of times. The genes are TRBV19 and TRBJ2-2; D call uncertain. The CDR3 extends over 15 amino acids. Trimming cost V 1 base and J 4 bases, with 10 bases left between them. The germline V gene has CDR1 LNHDA and CDR2 SQIVND (reference sequence). The DNA for the CDR3 is TGTGCCAGTAGTATAGGTGGCAGCCCCACCGGGGAGCTGTTTTTT. Translating it yields CASSIGGSPTGELFF.

J is TRBJ2-5 and V is TRBV5-6, with 10 positions matching TRBD1. CDR3 length: 15 residues. The germline CDR1 and CDR2 sequences are SGHDT and YYEEEE. V trimming: 4 bases; J trimming: 7 bases; junction bases outside the gene matches: 10. Written as DNA, the CDR3 is TGTGCCAGCAGCAAGAACCCGGGACAGGGGACGACCCAGTACTTC. It encodes CASSKNPGQGTTQYF.

The chain uses TRBV19 and TRBJ2-6; weak D call: TRBD1 (6 bases). V was cut by 3 bases and J by 2 bases, with 14 bases left in between. Germline loops: CDR1 LNHDA, CDR2 SQIVND (reference sequence). The CDR3 is 17 amino acids. CDR3: CASSIPPTGPGANVLTF. Here the CDR3 DNA reads TGTGCCAGTAGTATCCCGCCGACAGGCCCTGGGGCCAACGTCCTGACTTTC.

The V call is TRBV30, the J call TRBJ2-2; D ambiguous. CDR1 is GTSNPN and CDR2 is SVGIG in the germline V gene (reference sequence). The V end was cut by 0 bases, the J end by 6 bases, with 11 bases between. The CDR3 extends over 14 amino acids. This CDR3 is CAWSVLAGPGELFF. The CDR3 DNA is TGTGCCTGGAGTGTACTCGCAGGACCCGGGGAGCTGTTTTTT.